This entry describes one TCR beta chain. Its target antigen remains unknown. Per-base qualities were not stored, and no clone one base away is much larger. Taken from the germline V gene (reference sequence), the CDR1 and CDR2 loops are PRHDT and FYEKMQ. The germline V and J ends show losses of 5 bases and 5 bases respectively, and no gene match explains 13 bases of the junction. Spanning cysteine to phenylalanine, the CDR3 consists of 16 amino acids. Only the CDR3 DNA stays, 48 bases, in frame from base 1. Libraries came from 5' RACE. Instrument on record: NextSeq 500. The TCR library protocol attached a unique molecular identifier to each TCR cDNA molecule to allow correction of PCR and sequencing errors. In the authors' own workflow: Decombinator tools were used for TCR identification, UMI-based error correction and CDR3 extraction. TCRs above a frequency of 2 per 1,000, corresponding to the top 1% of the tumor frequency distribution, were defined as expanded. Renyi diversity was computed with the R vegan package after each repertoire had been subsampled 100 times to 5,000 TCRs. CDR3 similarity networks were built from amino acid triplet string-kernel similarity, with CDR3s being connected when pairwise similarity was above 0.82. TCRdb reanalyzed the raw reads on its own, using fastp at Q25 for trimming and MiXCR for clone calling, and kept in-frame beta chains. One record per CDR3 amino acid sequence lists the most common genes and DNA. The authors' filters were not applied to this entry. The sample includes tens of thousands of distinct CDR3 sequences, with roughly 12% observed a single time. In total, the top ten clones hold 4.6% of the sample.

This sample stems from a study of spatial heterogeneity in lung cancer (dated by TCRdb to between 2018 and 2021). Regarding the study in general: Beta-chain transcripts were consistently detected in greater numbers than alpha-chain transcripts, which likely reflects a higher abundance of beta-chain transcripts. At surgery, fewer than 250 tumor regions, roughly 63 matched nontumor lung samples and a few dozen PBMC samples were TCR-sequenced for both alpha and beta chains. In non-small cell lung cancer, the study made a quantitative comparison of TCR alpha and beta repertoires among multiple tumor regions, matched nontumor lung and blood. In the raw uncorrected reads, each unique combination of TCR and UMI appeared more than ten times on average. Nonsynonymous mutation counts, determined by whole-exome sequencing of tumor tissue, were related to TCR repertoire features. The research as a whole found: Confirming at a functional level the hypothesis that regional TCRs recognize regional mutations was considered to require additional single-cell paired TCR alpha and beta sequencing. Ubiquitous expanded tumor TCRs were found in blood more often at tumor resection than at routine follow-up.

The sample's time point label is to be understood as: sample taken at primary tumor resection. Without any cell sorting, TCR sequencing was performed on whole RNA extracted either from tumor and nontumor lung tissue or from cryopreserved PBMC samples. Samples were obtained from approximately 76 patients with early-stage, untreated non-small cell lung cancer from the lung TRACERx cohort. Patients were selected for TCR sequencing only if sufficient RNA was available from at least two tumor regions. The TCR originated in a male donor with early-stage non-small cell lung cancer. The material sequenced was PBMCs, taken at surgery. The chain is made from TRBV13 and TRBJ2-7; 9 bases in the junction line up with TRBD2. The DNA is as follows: TGTGCCAGCAGCACCGAGCGGGAGGCCCCAGTGGACGAGCAGTACTTC. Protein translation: CASSTEREAPVDEQYF.